This is a list of T cell receptor beta chains from one sample in a study of human T cells and chemical hapten exposure. Via MiXCR, TCRdb re-called the RACE reads, giving one row per CDR3 protein. Of approximately 320,000 distinct CDR3 sequences listed, about 5% were seen once; the top ten hold roughly 8.2%. The material sequenced was whole blood, taken in connection with sensitization to the hapten diphenylcyclopropenone (DPC). Receptors originate from a woman younger than 35 with alopecia areata. Some clones in this sample may be carry-over from other donors' samples. Both conserved end residues are part of each CDR3. The order of the fields is V gene, clone size, J gene, D gene, CDR3 DNA, CDR3 protein. A D gene is named only where the DNA matches it firmly. Size is omitted from some rows. Given values are once, few, many or a class for expanded clones.

>TRBV6-6|many|TRBJ1-5|TRBD1
TGTGCCAGCAGTCCCAAGGGACAGGGGTTTGGTCAGCCCCAGCATTTT
CASSPKGQGFGQPQHF
>TRBV4-1|many|TRBJ1-5|TRBD1
TGCGCCAGCAGCCAAGCAGCAGGGGGTCTTCAGCCCCAGCATTTT
CASSQAAGGLQPQHF
>TRBV7-9|.|TRBJ1-4|.
TGTGCCAGCAGCTGGAACAGCCAGCTCACGGATGAAAAACTGTTTTTT
CASSWNSQLTDEKLFF
>TRBV7-9|few|TRBJ2-7|.
TGTGCCAGCCACACCGGGACCCTAAGGCCCTACGAGCAGTACTTC
CASHTGTLRPYEQYF
>TRBV12-3/TRBV12-4|many|TRBJ1-1|.
TGTGCCAGCAGTTTTTCGGCAGACACTGAAGCTTTCTTT
CASSFSADTEAFF
>TRBV12-3/TRBV12-4|.|TRBJ2-1|TRBD2
TGTGCCAGCAGTCCCGGGACTAGCGGGGGGGCCTACAATGAGCAGTTCTTC
CASSPGTSGGAYNEQFF
>TRBV6-2/TRBV6-3|many|TRBJ2-3|TRBD2
TGTGCCAGCAGTTACTACGGGGGGGCCGCAGATACGCAGTATTTT
CASSYYGGAADTQYF
>TRBV6-5|many|TRBJ2-2|TRBD1
TGTGCCAGCACTAAGGACAGGGTCGGAACCGGGGAGCTGTTTTTT
CASTKDRVGTGELFF
>TRBV7-2|.|TRBJ1-5|.
TGTGCCAGCAGCTTAGTAGGGGTCGGTCAGCCCCAGCATTTT
CASSLVGVGQPQHF
>TRBV12-3/TRBV12-4|few|TRBJ1-6|.
TGTGCCAGCAGTTTATCCGGGGCCTATAATTCACCCCTCCACTTT
CASSLSGAYNSPLHF
>TRBV18|many|TRBJ1-1|.
TGTGCCAGCTCCGCCCGTACAGGGCGCGGGAACACTGAAGCTTTCTTT
CASSARTGRGNTEAFF
>TRBV5-6|few|TRBJ1-2|.
TGTGCCAGCAGCTTGGACAGGGTATATACTAACTATGGCTACACCTTC
CASSLDRVYTNYGYTF
>TRBV6-2/TRBV6-3|.|TRBJ2-1|.
TGTGCCAGCACTTCAACTGCGAGCTCCTACAATGAGCAGTTCTTC
CASTSTASSYNEQFF
>TRBV6-1|few|TRBJ2-7|.
TGTGCCAGCAGTGTCTTAGACTCAACCTACGAGCAGTACTTC
CASSVLDSTYEQYF
>TRBV6-5|few|TRBJ1-2|.
TGTGCCAGCAGTTACTCACGACAGCGGGCCTATGGCTACACCTTC
CASSYSRQRAYGYTF
>TRBV7-9|many|TRBJ1-5|.
TGTGCCAGCAGCCTGGGCCCGGGATTCAATCAGCCCCAGCATTTT
CASSLGPGFNQPQHF
>TRBV11-2|few|TRBJ2-3|TRBD1
TGTGCCAGCAGCTTATCCCGGAGGCGGACAGGGAGCGCAGATACGCAGTATTTT
CASSLSRRRTGSADTQYF
>TRBV5-5|few|TRBJ1-5|.
TGTGCCAGCAGCTGGGGAAGGGCCAATCAGCCCCAGCATTTT
CASSWGRANQPQHF
>TRBV18|many|TRBJ1-2|.
TGTGCCAGCTCACCACCGACTAACTATGGCTACACCTTC
CASSPPTNYGYTF
>TRBV6-1|.|TRBJ1-1|.
TGTGCCAGCAGGGACGGGATTGGCACTGAAGCTTTCTTT
CASRDGIGTEAFF
>TRBV7-8|many|TRBJ1-2|TRBD1
TGTGCCAGCAGCTCCCACAGGGGAATGCTCAATATTAACTATGGCTACACCTTC
CASSSHRGMLNINYGYTF
>TRBV3-1|many|TRBJ2-7|.
TGTGCCAGCAGCCAAGATCTTAGGGGCTCCTACGAGCAGTACTTC
CASSQDLRGSYEQYF
>TRBV18|many|TRBJ2-3|TRBD2
TGTGCCAGCTCAACGACTAGCGGGGCAGATACGCAGTATTTT
CASSTTSGADTQYF
>TRBV4-2|few|TRBJ1-5|.
TGTGCCAGCAGCCAAGAGCTCGCCAGAAATAGCAATCAGCCCCAGCATTTT
CASSQELARNSNQPQHF
>TRBV3-1|few|TRBJ1-1|.
TGTGCCAGCAGCCAGGAAGTCTCCAACAGTAAAGCTTTCTTT
CASSQEVSNSKAFF
>TRBV5-1|many|TRBJ2-1|TRBD2
TGCGCCAGCAGCTTAGGGACTAGCGTAGACAATGAGCAGTTCTTC
CASSLGTSVDNEQFF
>TRBV10-3|many|TRBJ1-1|.
TGTGCCATCAGTGCGCGTGAGCCAGTTGAAGCTTTCTTT
CAISAREPVEAFF
>TRBV27|.|TRBJ1-2|.
TGTGCCAGCAGTCGGAGAGCCGCGACGGGGGCTAACTATGGCTACACCTTC
CASSRRAATGANYGYTF
>TRBV15|.|TRBJ1-5|.
TGTGCCACCAGCAGAGATAATTCCAGGGGCAATCAGCCCCAGCATTTT
CATSRDNSRGNQPQHF
>TRBV6-1|.|TRBJ2-3|TRBD2
TGTGCCAGCAGGCAGCGGGGGCCCACAGATACGCAGTATTTT
CASRQRGPTDTQYF
>TRBV12-3/TRBV12-4|many|TRBJ1-1|.
TGTGCCAGCAGTTTAACCCCAGGAAACACTGAAGCTTTCTTT
CASSLTPGNTEAFF
>TRBV9|.|TRBJ2-6|TRBD1
TGTGCCAGCAGCGCAAACATCAGGGGGCGGCGTGCTGGGGCCAACGTCCTGACTTTC
CASSANIRGRRAGANVLTF
>TRBV7-9|.|TRBJ1-1|.
TGTGCCAGCAGCTTAGAGGGGCACCCCTTGGCTGAAGCTTTCTTT
CASSLEGHPLAEAFF
>TRBV29-1|.|TRBJ2-3|.
TGCAGCGTTAGGGTTGGGGATACGCAGTATTTT
CSVRVGDTQYF
>TRBV7-9|many|TRBJ1-2|TRBD1
TGTGCCAGCAGCCCCGGACAGGGTAACGCGGATGGCTACACCTTC
CASSPGQGNADGYTF
>TRBV7-2|few|TRBJ2-1|TRBD1
TGTGCCAGCAGCTTACGGGGACAGTCCAGCAATGAGCAGTTCTTC
CASSLRGQSSNEQFF